The entry below describes one TCR beta chain. What it binds is unknown. The data belong to a study of cytotoxic CD8 clonotypes in ibrutinib-treated CLL. Study summary: Samples showed on average approximately 250,000 productive templates and over 80,000 productive rearrangements.

The intended depth for sequencing was 1 in 200,000 to 1 in 1 million T cells. The table came from immunoSEQ multiplex PCR; TCRdb's copy has only in-frame clones and leaves some out. The sample has some 50,000 clones, 45% to 70% seen once; the top ten hold roughly 20%. The J segment lost 0 bases and the V segment lost 1 base, leaving 6 bases of the junction unmatched. Germline V lookup: CDR1 SGHRS, CDR2 YFSETQ. The CDR3 loop spans 18 amino acids. General study findings and limits: Sustained-remission and progressing patients diverged in sampling times.

The sample in question was PBMCs, obtained after 24 months of ibrutinib treatment. This chain connects TRBV5-1 to TRBJ2-3; 12 bases match TRBD2. This clonotype was sampled from a human donor with chronic lymphocytic leukemia. CDR3 coding DNA: TGCGCCAGCAGCTTGTTTCCCGGGACTAGCGGGAGCACAGATACGCAGTATTTT. Translated: CASSLFPGTSGSTDTQYF.